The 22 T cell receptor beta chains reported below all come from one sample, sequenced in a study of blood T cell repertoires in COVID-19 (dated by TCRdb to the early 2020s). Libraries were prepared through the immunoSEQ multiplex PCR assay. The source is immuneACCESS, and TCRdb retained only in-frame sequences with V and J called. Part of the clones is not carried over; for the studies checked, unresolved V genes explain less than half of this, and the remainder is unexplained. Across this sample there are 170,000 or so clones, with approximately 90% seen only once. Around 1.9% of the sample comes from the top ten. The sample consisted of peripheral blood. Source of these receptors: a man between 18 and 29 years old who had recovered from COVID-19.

CDR3 sequence (DNA): TGTGCCAGCAGCTTAGACTTAGACATGGGGCCTGGAAACACCATATATTTT. Residues: CASSLDLDMGPGNTIYF. The V gene is TRBV11-2, the J gene TRBJ1-3; maybe TRBD1 (5 bases). Germline CDR1 and CDR2: SGHAT and FQNNGV. This CDR3 contains 17 residues. The V end was cut by 0 bases, the J end by 2 bases, with 14 bases between.

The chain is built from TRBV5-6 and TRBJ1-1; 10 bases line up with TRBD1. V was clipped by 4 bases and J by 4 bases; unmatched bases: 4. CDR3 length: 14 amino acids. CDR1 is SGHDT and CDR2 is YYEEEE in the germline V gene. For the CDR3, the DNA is TGTGCCAGCAGCGCGGACAGGGGGGGCACTGAAGCTTTCTTT. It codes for CASSADRGGTEAFF.

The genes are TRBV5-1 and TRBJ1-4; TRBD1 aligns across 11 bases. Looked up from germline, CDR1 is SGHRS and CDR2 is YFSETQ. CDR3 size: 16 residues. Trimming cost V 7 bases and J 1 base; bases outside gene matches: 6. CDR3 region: CASRPGTGGTNEKLFF. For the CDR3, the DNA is TGCGCCAGCCGTCCCGGGACAGGGGGAACTAATGAAAAACTGTTTTTT.

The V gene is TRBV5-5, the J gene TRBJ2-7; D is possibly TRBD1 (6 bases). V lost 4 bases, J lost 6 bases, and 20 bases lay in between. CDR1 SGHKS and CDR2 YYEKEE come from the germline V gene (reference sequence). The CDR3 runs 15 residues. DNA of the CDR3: TGTGCCAGCAGCCCTACCCCAGAACTAGGGGGCGAGCAGTACTTC. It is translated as CASSPTPELGGEQYF.

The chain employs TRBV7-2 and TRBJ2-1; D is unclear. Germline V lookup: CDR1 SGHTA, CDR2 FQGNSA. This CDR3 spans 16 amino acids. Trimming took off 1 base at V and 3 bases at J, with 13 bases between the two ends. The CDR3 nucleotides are TGTGCCAGCAGCTTAGAGTCCTCGCGGAACTACAATGAGCAGTTCTTC. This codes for CASSLESSRNYNEQFF.

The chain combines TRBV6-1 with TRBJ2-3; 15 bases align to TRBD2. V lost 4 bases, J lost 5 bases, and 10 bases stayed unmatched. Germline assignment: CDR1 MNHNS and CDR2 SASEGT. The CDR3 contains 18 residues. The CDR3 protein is CASSVFPGTSGGKDTQYF. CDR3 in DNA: TGTGCCAGCAGTGTGTTCCCCGGGACTAGCGGGGGGAAAGATACGCAGTATTTT.

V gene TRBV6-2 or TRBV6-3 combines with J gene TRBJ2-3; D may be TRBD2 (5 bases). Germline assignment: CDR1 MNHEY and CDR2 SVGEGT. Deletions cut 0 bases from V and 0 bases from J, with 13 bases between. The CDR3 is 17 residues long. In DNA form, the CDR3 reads TGTGCCAGCAGTTACTCCGGCGGGCGGCCGAGCACAGATACGCAGTATTTT. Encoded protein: CASSYSGGRPSTDTQYF.

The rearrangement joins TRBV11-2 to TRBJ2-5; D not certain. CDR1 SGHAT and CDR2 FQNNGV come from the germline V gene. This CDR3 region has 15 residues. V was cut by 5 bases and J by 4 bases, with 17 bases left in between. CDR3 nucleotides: TGTGCCAGCAGCCGATCCACGGCGACGGGAGAGACCCAGTACTTC. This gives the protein CASSRSTATGETQYF.

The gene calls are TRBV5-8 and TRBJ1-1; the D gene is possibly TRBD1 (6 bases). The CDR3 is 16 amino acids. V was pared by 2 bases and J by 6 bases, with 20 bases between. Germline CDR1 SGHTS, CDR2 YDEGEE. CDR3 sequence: CASSFYLDRSSPEAFF. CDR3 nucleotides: TGTGCCAGCAGCTTCTACCTCGACAGGAGCAGTCCTGAAGCTTTCTTT.

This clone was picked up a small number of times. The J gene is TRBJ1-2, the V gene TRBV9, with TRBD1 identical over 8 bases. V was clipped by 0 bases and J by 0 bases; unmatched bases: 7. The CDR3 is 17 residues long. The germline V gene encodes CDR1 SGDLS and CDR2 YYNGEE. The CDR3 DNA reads TGTGCCAGCAGCGTAGGAAACAGGGGGTTTGCTAACTATGGCTACACCTTC. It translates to CASSVGNRGFANYGYTF.

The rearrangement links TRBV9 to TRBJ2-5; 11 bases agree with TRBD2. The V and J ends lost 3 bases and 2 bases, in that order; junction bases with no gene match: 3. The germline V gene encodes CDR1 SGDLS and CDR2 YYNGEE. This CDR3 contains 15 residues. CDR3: CASSARLAGQETQYF. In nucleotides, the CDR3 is TGTGCCAGCAGCGCCAGACTAGCGGGACAAGAGACCCAGTACTTC.

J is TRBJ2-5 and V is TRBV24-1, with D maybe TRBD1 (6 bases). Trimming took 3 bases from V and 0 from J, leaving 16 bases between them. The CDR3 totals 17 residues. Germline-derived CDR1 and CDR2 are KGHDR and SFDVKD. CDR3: CATSDKKGRGYQETQYF. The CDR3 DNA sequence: TGTGCCACCAGTGATAAGAAAGGCAGGGGCTACCAAGAGACCCAGTACTTC.

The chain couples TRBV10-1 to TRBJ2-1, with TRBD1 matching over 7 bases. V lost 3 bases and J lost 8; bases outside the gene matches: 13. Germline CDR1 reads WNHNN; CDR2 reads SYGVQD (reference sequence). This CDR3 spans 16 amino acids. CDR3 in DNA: TGCGCCAGCAGTGATGGGTGGACACCCGGACAGGATGAGCAGTTCTTC. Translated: CASSDGWTPGQDEQFF.

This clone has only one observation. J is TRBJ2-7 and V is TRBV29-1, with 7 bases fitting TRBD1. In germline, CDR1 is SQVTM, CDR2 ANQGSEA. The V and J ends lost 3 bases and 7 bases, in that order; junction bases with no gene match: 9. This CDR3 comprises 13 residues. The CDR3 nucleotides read TGCAGCGTTGACGGGACAGTTTATGGGGAGCAGTACTTC. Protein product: CSVDGTVYGEQYF.

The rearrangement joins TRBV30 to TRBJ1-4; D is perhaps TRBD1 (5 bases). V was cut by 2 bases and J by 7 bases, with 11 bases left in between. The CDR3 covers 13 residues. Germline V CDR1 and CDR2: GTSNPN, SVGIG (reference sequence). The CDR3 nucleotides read TGTGCCTGGAGTAGGCCAGGGCTTGAAAAACTGTTTTTT. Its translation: CAWSRPGLEKLFF.

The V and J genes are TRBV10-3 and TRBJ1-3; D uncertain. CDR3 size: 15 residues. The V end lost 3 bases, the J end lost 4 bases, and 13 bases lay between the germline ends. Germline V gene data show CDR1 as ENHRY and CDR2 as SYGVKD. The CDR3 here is CAISDPALGGNTIYF. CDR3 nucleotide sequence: TGTGCCATCAGTGATCCCGCCCTCGGGGGAAACACCATATATTTT.

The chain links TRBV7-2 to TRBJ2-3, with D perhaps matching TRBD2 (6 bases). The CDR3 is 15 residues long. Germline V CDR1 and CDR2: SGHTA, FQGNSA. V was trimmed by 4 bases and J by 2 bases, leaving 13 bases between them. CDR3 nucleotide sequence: TGTGCCAGCAGCTCGACCGGGACTGTCACAGATACGCAGTATTTT. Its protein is CASSSTGTVTDTQYF.

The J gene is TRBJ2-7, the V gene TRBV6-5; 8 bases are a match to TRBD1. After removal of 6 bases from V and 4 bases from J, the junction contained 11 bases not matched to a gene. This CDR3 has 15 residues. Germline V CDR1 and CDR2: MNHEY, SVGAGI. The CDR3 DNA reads TGTGCCAGCAGCTTAGGACAGGGAGGAAGGTACGAGCAGTACTTC. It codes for CASSLGQGGRYEQYF.

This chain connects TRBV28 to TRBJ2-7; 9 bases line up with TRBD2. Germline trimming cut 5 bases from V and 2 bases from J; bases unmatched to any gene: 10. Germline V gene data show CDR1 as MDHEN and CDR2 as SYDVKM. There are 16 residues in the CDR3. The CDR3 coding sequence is TGTGCCAGCAGTCTTAAGGCGGGAGGGCTGGCCTACGAGCAGTACTTC. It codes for CASSLKAGGLAYEQYF.

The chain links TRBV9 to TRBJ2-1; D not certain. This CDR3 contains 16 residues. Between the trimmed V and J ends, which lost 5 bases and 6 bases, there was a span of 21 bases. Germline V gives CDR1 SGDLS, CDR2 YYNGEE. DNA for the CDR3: TGTGCCAGCAGTTTCTCCTCTAGACCGCGGAGCAATGAGCAGTTCTTC. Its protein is CASSFSSRPRSNEQFF.

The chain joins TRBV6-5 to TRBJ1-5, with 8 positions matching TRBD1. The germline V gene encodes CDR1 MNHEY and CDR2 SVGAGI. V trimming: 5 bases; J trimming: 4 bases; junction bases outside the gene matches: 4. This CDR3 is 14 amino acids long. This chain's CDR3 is CASSKGQANQPQHF. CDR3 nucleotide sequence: TGTGCCAGCAGTAAGGGACAGGCGAATCAGCCCCAGCATTTT.

The CDR3 is CAISDRGTPYNEQFF. CDR3 nucleotide sequence: TGTGCCATCAGTGACCGAGGAACTCCTTACAATGAGCAGTTCTTC. The chain joins TRBV10-3 to TRBJ2-1; no definite D call. V was shortened by 3 bases and J by 4 bases, with 13 bases between the two germline ends. The CDR3 spans 15 residues. Germline V gene sequence: CDR1 ENHRY, CDR2 SYGVKD.